This TCR beta chain originates from a study of blood T cell repertoires in COVID-19. Overall study context: Samples of COVID-19 (acute and convalescent) were obtained from the United States, Italy and Spain.

Source study methods: Nucleated cell counts were estimated from reference gene primer amplification. Sequencing was performed with immunoSEQ multiplex PCR; in TCRdb, only in-frame clones are kept and a portion is missing. Clone size and the V and J calls come from that table; the DNA yielded D and trimming. Among tens of thousands of clones listed, around 76% were seen once. The length of the CDR3 is 15 residues. Germline CDR1 reads KGHDR; CDR2 reads SFDVKD. Trimming shortened V by 5 bases and J by 4 bases, and 14 bases separated the two germline ends. The sequence derives from a woman aged 60-75 years with acute or convalescent COVID-19. The material sequenced was peripheral blood. J is TRBJ2-1 and V is TRBV24-1, with D possibly TRBD1 on 6 matching bases. CDR3 residues: CATSAGQGTYNEQFF. CDR3 in DNA: TGTGCCACCAGTGCAGGGCAGGGGACATACAATGAGCAGTTCTTC.